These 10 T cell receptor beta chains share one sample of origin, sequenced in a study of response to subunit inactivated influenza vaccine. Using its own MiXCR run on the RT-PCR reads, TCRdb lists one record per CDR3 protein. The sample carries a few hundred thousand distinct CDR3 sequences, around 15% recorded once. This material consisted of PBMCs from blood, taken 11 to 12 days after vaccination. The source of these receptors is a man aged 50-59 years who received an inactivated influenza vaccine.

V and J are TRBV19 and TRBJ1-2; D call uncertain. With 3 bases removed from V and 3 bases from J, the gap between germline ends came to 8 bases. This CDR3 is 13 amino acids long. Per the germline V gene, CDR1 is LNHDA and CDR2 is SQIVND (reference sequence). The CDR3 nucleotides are TGTGCCAGTAGTATGCGGGGTGACTATGGCTACACCTTC. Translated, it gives CASSMRGDYGYTF.

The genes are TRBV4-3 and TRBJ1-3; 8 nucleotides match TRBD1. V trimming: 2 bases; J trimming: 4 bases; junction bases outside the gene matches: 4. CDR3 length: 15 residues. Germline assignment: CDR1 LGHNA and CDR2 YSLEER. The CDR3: CASSQQGARGNTIYF. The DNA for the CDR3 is TGCGCCAGCAGCCAACAGGGGGCAAGGGGAAACACCATATATTTT.

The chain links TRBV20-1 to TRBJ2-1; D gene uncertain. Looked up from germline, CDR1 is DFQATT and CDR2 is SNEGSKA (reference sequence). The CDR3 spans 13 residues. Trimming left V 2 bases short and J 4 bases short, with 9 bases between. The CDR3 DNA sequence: TGCAGTGCTAGACCGAACAGATACAATGAGCAGTTCTTC. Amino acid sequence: CSARPNRYNEQFF.

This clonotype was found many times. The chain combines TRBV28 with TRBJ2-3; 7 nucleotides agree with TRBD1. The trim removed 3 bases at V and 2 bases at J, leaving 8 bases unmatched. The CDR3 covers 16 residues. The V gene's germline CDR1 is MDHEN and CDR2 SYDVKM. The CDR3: CASSLTGYLFTDTQYF. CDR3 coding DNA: TGTGCCAGCAGTTTGACAGGGTATCTCTTCACAGATACGCAGTATTTT.

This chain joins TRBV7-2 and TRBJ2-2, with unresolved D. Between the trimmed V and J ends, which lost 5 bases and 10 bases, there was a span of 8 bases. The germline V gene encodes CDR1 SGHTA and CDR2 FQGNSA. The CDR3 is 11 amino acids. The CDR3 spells CASSAFSELFF. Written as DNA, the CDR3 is TGTGCCAGCAGCGCCTTTTCGGAGCTGTTTTTT.

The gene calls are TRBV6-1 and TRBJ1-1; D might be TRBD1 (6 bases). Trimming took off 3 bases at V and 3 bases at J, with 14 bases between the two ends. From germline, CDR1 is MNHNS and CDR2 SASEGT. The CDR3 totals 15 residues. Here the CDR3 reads CASSESWAGDTEAFF. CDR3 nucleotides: TGTGCCAGCAGTGAGAGTTGGGCAGGGGACACTGAAGCTTTCTTT.

The DNA for the CDR3 is TGTGCCAGCAGCGATGGGACAGGGGAAAATCAGCCCCAGCATTTT. Protein: CASSDGTGENQPQHF. This chain connects TRBV5-6 to TRBJ1-5; 10 nucleotides line up with TRBD1. The CDR3 totals 15 residues. Looked up from germline, CDR1 is SGHDT and CDR2 is YYEEEE. V lost 4 bases, J lost 4 bases, and 5 bases stayed unmatched.

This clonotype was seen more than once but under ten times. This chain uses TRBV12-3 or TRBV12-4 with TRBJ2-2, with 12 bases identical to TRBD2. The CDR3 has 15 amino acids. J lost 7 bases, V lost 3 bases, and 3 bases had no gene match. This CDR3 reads CASSFLAGGIGELFF. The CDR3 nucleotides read TGTGCCAGCAGTTTCCTAGCGGGAGGGATCGGGGAGCTGTTTTTT.

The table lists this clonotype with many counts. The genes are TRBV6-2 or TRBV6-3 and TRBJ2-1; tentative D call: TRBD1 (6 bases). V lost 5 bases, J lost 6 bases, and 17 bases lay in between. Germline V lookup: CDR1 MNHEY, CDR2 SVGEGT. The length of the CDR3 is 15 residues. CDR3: CASSRRGWVRNEQFF. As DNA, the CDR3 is TGTGCCAGCAGTCGCAGGGGATGGGTGCGCAATGAGCAGTTCTTC.

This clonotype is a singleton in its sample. DNA of the CDR3: TGTGCCAGCAGCCATCGGCTATCTCCCTCCTACGAGCAGTACTTC. Protein: CASSHRLSPSYEQYF. The J gene is TRBJ2-7, the V gene TRBV16; D remains unclear. The CDR3 has 15 residues. The germline CDR1 and CDR2 sequences are KGHSY and FQNENV. Deletions cut 3 bases from V and 0 bases from J, with 12 bases between.